The rows below give T cell receptor beta chains drawn from one sample of a study of vaccination and CD4 T cells after COVID-19. These TCRs' antigens remain unknown. TCRdb reprocessed the PCR reads with MiXCR, giving one entry per CDR3 protein. Here the sample spans roughly 5,300 distinct CDR3 sequences, around two fifths being singletons. The sample consisted of CD4+ T cells from blood, cultured in vitro. The receptors originated from a human donor who had recovered from COVID-19. CDR3s include the opening cysteine and the closing phenylalanine or tryptophan. D genes are given only for firm matches. Expanded clones get a size class; other rows say once, few or many, or leave the size out.

TRBV28,TRBJ2-1,.,TRBD1,CASSYRGIVFF,TGTGCCAGCAGTTACAGGGGTATAGTGTTCTTC
TRBV15,TRBJ2-7,few,.,CATNAGGYEQYF,TGTGCCACCAACGCGGGTGGATACGAGCAGTACTTC
TRBV20-1,TRBJ2-1,few,.,CSAREGALYEQFF,TGCAGTGCTAGAGAGGGGGCGCTCTATGAGCAGTTCTTC
TRBV20-1,TRBJ1-1,few,.,CSARAPNTEAFF,TGCAGTGCTAGAGCCCCGAACACTGAAGCTTTCTTT
TRBV29-1,TRBJ2-5,.,.,CSVEDGEVETQYF,TGCAGCGTTGAAGATGGGGAGGTCGAGACCCAGTACTTC
TRBV10-3,TRBJ2-5,.,.,CAISGDTRGTQYF,TGTGCCATCAGCGGGGACACCCGAGGGACCCAGTACTTC
TRBV20-1,TRBJ2-3,few,TRBD2,CSVSSGAYTDTQYF,TGCAGTGTCTCTAGCGGGGCCTACACAGATACGCAGTATTTT
TRBV7-2,TRBJ2-5,.,TRBD2,CASSSATSGQETQYF,TGTGCCAGCAGCTCGGCGACTAGCGGCCAAGAGACCCAGTACTTC
TRBV29-1,TRBJ1-2,few,.,CSTQMGGYGYTF,TGCAGCACCCAGATGGGTGGCTATGGCTACACCTTC
TRBV20-1,TRBJ2-1,few,TRBD1,CSALPGTGYNEQFF,TGCAGTGCTCTCCCCGGGACAGGGTACAATGAGCAGTTCTTC
TRBV20-1,TRBJ1-1,.,.,CSARDPKGHGTEAFF,TGCAGTGCTAGAGATCCTAAGGGGCATGGCACTGAAGCTTTCTTT